Listed below are T cell receptor beta chains from one sample, sequenced in a study of blood T cell repertoires in COVID-19. Measured with immunoSEQ multiplex PCR; TCRdb has only the in-frame clones, and not every one. The table shows roughly 14,000 clones, with around 88% occurring only once. The sample was peripheral blood. These receptor sequences come from a human donor with active COVID-19. The donor label of this sample is uncertain. CDR3s include the opening cysteine and the closing phenylalanine or tryptophan. D genes are given only for firm matches. The listing skips clone size in some rows; elsewhere it reads once, few, many or a size class.

D | J | V | size | DNA | CDR3
NA | TRBJ1-2 | TRBV6-5 | NA | TGTGCCAGCAGGGACGGGAGAGGCTATGGCTACACCTTC | CASRDGRGYGYTF
NA | TRBJ1-2 | TRBV4-1 | NA | TGCGCCAGCAGCCAACTTGACAGGCCCCTTTATGGCTACACCTTC | CASSQLDRPLYGYTF
NA | TRBJ1-5 | TRBV27 | NA | TGTGCCAGCGGGACTAGGGGTACGCACCAGCCCCAGCATTTT | CASGTRGTHQPQHF
NA | TRBJ1-1 | TRBV9 | few | TGTGCCAGCAGCGCTGGGGGTCTTCGGGGGAGGGCTGAAGCTTTCTTT | CASSAGGLRGRAEAFF
TRBD2 | TRBJ2-5 | TRBV11-1 | NA | TGTGCCAGCAGCTTCTATAGCGGGGGACAACAAGAGACCCAGTACTTC | CASSFYSGGQQETQYF
TRBD1 | TRBJ1-2 | TRBV5-6 | few | TGTGCCAGCAGCTCGTTAGACGGGACAGGAGTAGTTTCAGGCTACACCTTC | CASSSLDGTGVVSGYTF
TRBD1 | TRBJ2-2 | TRBV7-9 | NA | TGTGCCAGCAGCTTACGACAGGGCACCGGGGAGCTGTTTTTT | CASSLRQGTGELFF
NA | TRBJ2-3 | TRBV28 | NA | TGTGCCAGCAGGGCCCCTGACGGGAGCAAGGATGCAGATACGCAGTATTTT | CASRAPDGSKDADTQYF
NA | TRBJ1-1 | TRBV27 | NA | TGTGCCAGCAGTTTATCAAGGGGAATGACTGAAGCTTTCTTT | CASSLSRGMTEAFF
NA | TRBJ1-3 | TRBV2 | NA | TGTGCCAGCAGCGTCAGTACCAGCTCTGGAAACACCATATATTTT | CASSVSTSSGNTIYF
NA | TRBJ1-4 | TRBV18 | NA | TGTGCCAGCTCCCCAAGCACGGGAGCTAATGAAAAACTGTTTTTT | CASSPSTGANEKLFF
TRBD1 | TRBJ2-1 | TRBV5-1 | NA | TGCGCCAGCAGTCTACAGGGGGCCACCTACAATGAGCAGTTCTTC | CASSLQGATYNEQFF
TRBD1 | TRBJ1-3 | TRBV6-6 | few | TGTGCCACCGAACCGGGACAGCTTGGAAACACCATATATTTT | CATEPGQLGNTIYF
NA | TRBJ2-6 | TRBV7-9 | NA | TGTGCCAGCAGCTGGGGGGTATCTGGGGCCAACGTCCTGACTTTC | CASSWGVSGANVLTF
NA | TRBJ2-7 | TRBV10-2 | NA | TGCGCCAGCAGTGGTTCGCAGTACGAGCAGTACTTC | CASSGSQYEQYF
TRBD2 | TRBJ2-3 | TRBV19 | NA | TGTGCCAGTAGTCCGGGACTAGCGGGGGAGATCACAGATACGCAGTATTTT | CASSPGLAGEITDTQYF
NA | TRBJ2-4 | TRBV5-8 | NA | TGTGCCAGCAGCTTGCCGGTTGCCATTCAGTACTTC | CASSLPVAIQYF
NA | TRBJ1-2 | TRBV2 | NA | TGTGCCAGCAGGAACCGGGCCCTAGGGGACTATGGCTACACCTTC | CASRNRALGDYGYTF
NA | TRBJ2-1 | TRBV6-5 | NA | TGTGCCAGTTCCAGGGGAGATGAGCAGTTCTTC | CASSRGDEQFF
TRBD1 | TRBJ2-7 | TRBV7-9 | NA | TGTGCCAGCAGCCCCCTGACAGGGCCCTACGAGCAGTACTTC | CASSPLTGPYEQYF
TRBD1 | TRBJ1-2 | TRBV2 | once | TGTGCCAGCAGTGTTGACCGGGACAGGGGGGATTATGGCTACACCTTC | CASSVDRDRGDYGYTF
NA | TRBJ1-3 | TRBV5-4 | NA | TGTGCCAGCGGTATGGGAGGGGAATCGGGAAACACCATATATTTT | CASGMGGESGNTIYF
TRBD2 | TRBJ2-7 | TRBV5-6 | NA | TGTGCCAGCGGCGGACTAGCGGGTTCCTACTACGAGCAGTACTTC | CASGGLAGSYYEQYF
NA | TRBJ1-4 | TRBV18 | NA | TGTGCCAGCTCACCGGGCCCCCAGTCGTATCACCTGTTTTTT | CASSPGPQSYHLFF
NA | TRBJ1-2 | TRBV7-6 | NA | TGTGCCAGCATTATTTCCCCGAGGGGGGGAGATGGCTACACCTTC | CASIISPRGGDGYTF
TRBD1 | TRBJ2-7 | TRBV4-2 | NA | TGTGCCAGCAGCCAATGGGACAGCACCTCCTACGAGCAGTACTTC | CASSQWDSTSYEQYF
TRBD2 | TRBJ2-3 | TRBV4-2 | NA | TGTGCCAGCAGCCAAGATTTCACATTAGCGGGAGGCGATACGCAGTATTTT | CASSQDFTLAGGDTQYF
TRBD1 | TRBJ2-1 | TRBV5-1 | once | TGCGCCAGCAGCTTGGAGTCAGGGGGCTGGGGTGAGCAGTTCTTC | CASSLESGGWGEQFF
NA | TRBJ2-7 | TRBV6-5 | NA | TGTGCCAGCGCCCCGGGGTCGATCTTCGACGAGCAGTACTTC | CASAPGSIFDEQYF
NA | TRBJ2-7 | TRBV7-9 | NA | TGTGCCAGCAGCTTAGGTACAGATTCTTCCTACGAGCAGTACTTC | CASSLGTDSSYEQYF
NA | TRBJ1-1 | TRBV7-2 | NA | TGTGCCAGCAGCTTAAACAGCCAAAACACTGAAGCTTTCTTT | CASSLNSQNTEAFF
NA | TRBJ2-7 | TRBV7-9 | few | TGTGCCAGCAGCTTAAAGGGGGGGTATTCCTACGAGCAGTACTTC | CASSLKGGYSYEQYF
NA | TRBJ1-5 | TRBV5-8 | once | TGTGCCAGCCTAGGGCAGGTGGGGGCAGGCCAGCCCCAGCATTTT | CASLGQVGAGQPQHF
TRBD1 | TRBJ1-5 | TRBV7-9 | NA | TGTGCCAGCAGCTTAGCTGTCGGGACAGTCCTGAATCAGCCCCAGCATTTT | CASSLAVGTVLNQPQHF
TRBD1 | TRBJ2-7 | TRBV10-3 | NA | TGTGCCATCAGTGACCCGACAGGGGGCAGCGAGCAGTACTTC | CAISDPTGGSEQYF
NA | TRBJ1-4 | TRBV28 | NA | TGTGCCAGCAGTTCTGGAGGGGAGGGTCATGAAAAACTGTTTTTT | CASSSGGEGHEKLFF
TRBD1 | TRBJ2-5 | TRBV11-3 | NA | TGTGCCAGCAGCCGCCGGGACAGTCAAGAGACCCAGTACTTC | CASSRRDSQETQYF
NA | TRBJ2-1 | TRBV7-2 | NA | TGTGCCAGCAGCTTCAGGGGCGATGAGCAGTTCTTC | CASSFRGDEQFF
TRBD1 | TRBJ1-2 | TRBV30 | NA | TGTGCCTGGAGTTGGTCAGGGGGCTCGGATGGCTACACCTTC | CAWSWSGGSDGYTF
TRBD2 | TRBJ2-1 | TRBV2 | NA | TGTGCCAGCAGAGAAAGACTAGCGGACCCTAATGAGCAGTTCTTC | CASRERLADPNEQFF
TRBD2 | TRBJ2-1 | TRBV7-6 | NA | TGTGCCAGCAGCTTAGGCCCCGCGGGAGCCCACAATGAGCAGTTCTTC | CASSLGPAGAHNEQFF
NA | TRBJ2-7 | TRBV2 | NA | TGTGCCAGCAGACCGACAGGCTACGAGCAGTACTTC | CASRPTGYEQYF
NA | TRBJ1-2 | TRBV6-5 | NA | TGTGCCAGCAGTTACTCGAGGGTAGCAGGGCGGGGTGGCTACACCTTC | CASSYSRVAGRGGYTF
TRBD1 | TRBJ2-5 | TRBV5-6 | NA | TGTGCCAGCAGCCTATGGGACAGGGAGGACCAGTACTTC | CASSLWDREDQYF
NA | TRBJ2-2 | TRBV5-4 | NA | TGTGCCAGCAGCTTGGGGCAGACCAGGGACACCGGGGAGCTGTTTTTT | CASSLGQTRDTGELFF
TRBD1 | TRBJ1-3 | TRBV7-9 | NA | TGTGCCAGCAGCGAAATAAGGGACAGAAAAGAATCTATCGGGAACACCATATATTTT | CASSEIRDRKESIGNTIYF
TRBD1 | TRBJ2-7 | TRBV7-2 | NA | TGTGCCAGCAGCTTAGTAGGGACAGCCCCCTACGAGCAGTACTTC | CASSLVGTAPYEQYF
TRBD1 | TRBJ2-7 | TRBV28 | few | TGTGCCAGCAGTTTAGGGACAGTATCGTACTTC | CASSLGTVSYF
NA | TRBJ1-1 | TRBV19 | NA | TGTGCCAGTAGCCGATTCACAGGGAGCACTGAAGCTTTCTTT | CASSRFTGSTEAFF
TRBD1 | TRBJ1-5 | TRBV6-1 | few | TGTGCCAGCAGTGAACTACAGGGGTCTCAGCCCCAGCATTTT | CASSELQGSQPQHF
NA | TRBJ2-7 | TRBV28 | once | TGTGCCAGCAGCTCTGACACCTACGAGCAGTACTTC | CASSSDTYEQYF
NA | TRBJ1-2 | TRBV7-9 | NA | TGTGCCAGCAGCTTAGTGGAGGATCAGGGGTTTAGTGGCTACACCTTC | CASSLVEDQGFSGYTF
NA | TRBJ2-3 | TRBV30 | NA | TGTGCCTGGAGGGAGGGGCCGGTTGGTTGGGGCACAGATACGCAGTATTTT | CAWREGPVGWGTDTQYF